The clone carrying this TCR beta chain was picked up many times. Its specificity is unknown. This CDR3 has 16 residues. Germline CDR1 is SGHVS and CDR2 is FNYEAQ. With V trimmed by 5 bases and J by 1 base, 11 bases remained unmatched. The sample comes from a study of T cells in Graves' hyperthyroidism and ophthalmopathy. Study-level background: At the time of initial diagnosis and before any treatment, peripheral blood was collected.

Amplification yielded TCR beta CDR3 regions, with RNA transcripts as the source. First-round RT-PCR with HTBI primers amplified the TCR CDR3 region. TCRdb itself ran the multiplex PCR reads through MiXCR, one entry per CDR3 protein. Of fewer than 650,000 distinct CDR3 sequences in the sample, 12% to 15% were seen once. With duration under 3 months, ophthalmopathy was active: Clinical Activity Score at least 3, NOSPECS at least 4. Study-wide results and caveats: Blood samples included most of the expanded thyroid clonotypes exceeding 0.001.

The TCR sequence derives from a woman in her late teens or twenties with Graves' ophthalmopathy. The chain combines TRBV7-6 with TRBJ2-7; 7 bases line up with TRBD1. The material sequenced was blood. CDR3: CASSASLAQGSYEQYF. The CDR3 DNA is TGTGCCAGCAGCGCGTCCCTTGCACAGGGGTCCTACGAGCAGTACTTC.